These 12 T cell receptor beta chains share one sample of origin, sequenced in a study of T-cell reconstitution after alpha-beta-depleted transplantation in children. For TCRbeta, the library was prepared with unique molecular identifiers. MiXCR, run by TCRdb on the PCR reads, gives a single entry per CDR3 protein. The sample lists some 8,000 distinct CDR3 sequences; about 30% were seen once. Sequenced here: peripheral blood, sampled 60 days after TCRalphabeta/CD19-depleted stem cell transplant. These receptors were taken from a boy under two years old who had a stem cell transplant for SCID, so the T cells may come from the graft donor.

This clonotype was found a few times. DNA for the CDR3: TGTGCCAGCAGTTATTATCGGGTGAACACTGAAGCTTTCTTT. Its translation: CASSYYRVNTEAFF. The chain couples TRBV6-5 to TRBJ1-1; D remains ambiguous. CDR3 length equals 14 residues. V was shortened by 3 bases and J by 0 bases, with 8 bases between the two germline ends. The germline V gene encodes CDR1 MNHEY and CDR2 SVGAGI.

The chain has TRBV18 and TRBJ1-1, with D tentatively TRBD1 (5 bases). Between the trimmed V and J ends, which lost 4 bases and 1 base, there was a span of 19 bases. The CDR3 has 17 residues. Looked up from germline, CDR1 is KGHSH and CDR2 is LQKENI. The CDR3 protein is CASSRFRGKKGNTEAFF. The CDR3 region has the DNA TGTGCCAGCTCACGATTCCGGGGCAAAAAGGGGAACACTGAAGCTTTCTTT.

By its share, this clonotype is medium-sized. The chain links TRBV5-1 to TRBJ1-1; 7 nucleotides align to TRBD1. CDR3 size: 14 residues. J lost 1 base, V lost 4 bases, and 4 bases had no gene match. Germline CDR1 and CDR2: SGHRS and YFSETQ. CDR3 protein: CASSAGTANTEAFF. In DNA, the CDR3 is TGCGCCAGCAGCGCCGGGACAGCGAACACTGAAGCTTTCTTT.

This clonotype was observed at least ten times. This chain connects TRBV5-1 to TRBJ1-6; D is undetermined. V was trimmed by 4 bases and J by 2 bases, leaving 10 bases between them. The CDR3 sequence is 15 residues long. Germline V CDR1 and CDR2: SGHRS, YFSETQ. CDR3 nucleotides: TGCGCCAGCAGCCACGGGAGCGCCTATAATTCACCCCTCCACTTT. It encodes CASSHGSAYNSPLHF.

The genes are TRBV11-3 and TRBJ2-7, with 7 bases fitting TRBD1. Trimming cost V 5 bases and J 4 bases; bases outside gene matches: 8. Germline V gene sequence: CDR1 SGHNT, CDR2 YENEEA. The CDR3 consists of 14 residues. CDR3 region: CASSRGRDRYEQYF. CDR3 in DNA: TGTGCCAGCAGCAGGGGGCGCGACAGATACGAGCAGTACTTC. The whole variable domain, filled in from reference TRBV11-3 and TRBJ2-7, reads EAGVVQSPRYKIIEKKQPVAFWCNPISGHNTLYWYLQNLGQGPELLIRYENEEAVDDSQLPKDRFSAERLKGVDSTLKIQPAELGDSAVYLCASSRGRDRYEQYFGPGTRLTVT.

This chain connects TRBV5-1 to TRBJ2-5; 7 bases map to TRBD1. The ends lost 4 bases at V and 2 bases at J; junction bases unmatched: 11. The CDR3 is 16 amino acids. Germline-derived CDR1 and CDR2 are SGHRS and YFSETQ. CDR3 sequence reads: CASSRGDSRSQETQYF. CDR3 sequence (DNA): TGCGCCAGCAGCCGTGGGGACAGCCGGTCTCAAGAGACCCAGTACTTC.

The chain employs TRBV4-1 and TRBJ2-1; 9 bases are shared with TRBD2. Losses at the gene ends were 2 bases for V and 4 bases for J; bases not matched to a gene: 3. CDR3 length: 15 residues. CDR1 is MGHRA and CDR2 is YSYEKL in the germline V gene. In DNA form, the CDR3 reads TGCGCCAGCAGCCAACGACTAGCGGATTACAATGAGCAGTTCTTC. It yields the protein CASSQRLADYNEQFF.

By share of the sample, this clonotype is medium-sized. The V and J genes are TRBV6-6 and TRBJ1-1; a weak D match, TRBD1 (6 bases). The CDR3 has 18 amino acids. Germline CDR1 MNHNY, CDR2 SVGAGI (reference sequence). V was pared by 0 bases and J by 0 bases, with 17 bases between. CDR3 bases: TGTGCCAGCAGTTACTCGGGGTTGCACAGGGAAATGAACACTGAAGCTTTCTTT. It is translated as CASSYSGLHREMNTEAFF.

In its sample, this clonotype ranks as medium-sized. The V gene is TRBV5-1, the J gene TRBJ2-2; the D is unclear. Germline V gene data show CDR1 as SGHRS and CDR2 as YFSETQ. The CDR3 length is 12 residues. Trimming left V 7 bases short and J 1 base short, with 5 bases between. The CDR3 nucleotides are TGCGCCAGCTGCCGGAACACCGGGGAGCTGTTTTTT. Translation: CASCRNTGELFF.

In this sample, this clonotype turned up many times. The chain uses TRBV20-1 and TRBJ1-1; tentative D call: TRBD1 (5 bases). The CDR3 runs 16 residues. Germline CDR1 DFQATT, CDR2 SNEGSKA (reference sequence). The V end lost 1 base, the J end lost 4 bases, and 19 bases lay between the germline ends. The CDR3 coding sequence is TGCAGTGCTAGAGCCCTACGGTGGGGGATGTTCACTGAAGCTTTCTTT. Its translation: CSARALRWGMFTEAFF.

This clonotype is labeled medium-sized. The genes are TRBV7-6 and TRBJ1-3, with D possibly matching TRBD1 (6 bases). Between the trimmed V and J ends, which lost 5 bases and 2 bases, there was a span of 16 bases. The CDR3 runs 16 residues. Germline values: CDR1 SGHVS, CDR2 FNYEAQ. The CDR3 sequence is CASSVKRGQTGNTIYF. For the CDR3, the DNA is TGTGCCAGCAGCGTAAAGCGGGGGCAGACTGGAAACACCATATATTTT.

This clonotype rates as medium-sized (0.01 to 0.1%). The chain carries TRBV3-1 and TRBJ2-1, with 9 bases lining up with TRBD2. The J segment lost 9 bases and the V segment lost 4 bases, leaving 16 bases of the junction unmatched. The CDR3 consists of 17 residues. Germline-derived CDR1 and CDR2 are LGHDT and YNNKEL (reference sequence). CDR3 nucleotides: TGTGCCAGCAGCCCTCCGGGGTGGCGGGGGGGCCACCGTGAGCAGTTCTTC. This gives the protein CASSPPGWRGGHREQFF.